Listed below are T cell receptor beta chains from one sample, sequenced in a study of cytomegalovirus exposure and HLA in healthy donors. Assay used: immunoSEQ multiplex PCR; TCRdb lists only in-frame clones, some missing. The data show about 130,000 clones, approximately 82% seen once. Specimen: PBMCs. The source is a man aged 50 or older in good health and CMV-seronegative. Both conserved end residues are trimmed from each CDR3. The D gene is left open where the match is weak. Only some rows state a clone size, as once, few, many or a class for expanded clones.

v_gene	d_gene	j_gene	abundance	CDR3aa
TRBV7-9	NA	TRBJ2-2	NA	ASRPPRRVRNTGELF
TRBV29-1	TRBD2	TRBJ2-3	NA	SVEWASGVYSTDTQY
TRBV30	TRBD1	TRBJ1-4	NA	AWSVYPYRDSRVGFATNEKLF
TRBV7-2	NA	TRBJ1-1	NA	ASSPDWNTEAF
TRBV5-1	TRBD1	TRBJ2-7	once	ASSLARGQVYEQY
TRBV5-8	NA	TRBJ2-1	NA	ASSLVKEQF
TRBV6-7	TRBD1	TRBJ1-4	NA	ASRPPPPYRDRGNEKLF
TRBV18	TRBD2	TRBJ2-7	NA	ASSSTSGGTYEQY
TRBV6-5	TRBD1	TRBJ1-6	NA	ASRGPTGSRSPLH
TRBV29-1	TRBD1	TRBJ2-1	NA	SVKRQGLSNEQF
TRBV9	NA	TRBJ1-6	NA	ASSASGGWNSPLH
TRBV12-5	NA	TRBJ1-1	NA	ASAPGVMNTEAF
TRBV4-2	NA	TRBJ1-2	NA	ASSQPKGGYGYT
TRBV29-1	TRBD2	TRBJ2-7	NA	SVDTSGGYEQY
TRBV29-1	NA	NA	NA	SVERGRGAPYEQY
TRBV2	NA	TRBJ2-6	NA	ASSEVSGANVLT
TRBV21-1	NA	TRBJ1-2	few	ASPSRGVGGNYGYT
TRBV29-1	NA	TRBJ1-1	NA	SAYPRFGLNTEAF
TRBV19	NA	TRBJ1-1	NA	ASKLGGGRAF
TRBV4-1	NA	TRBJ1-1	NA	ASSQGAAGMNTEAF
TRBV18	TRBD1	TRBJ2-3	NA	ASSIPLGQGAITDTQY
TRBV12-5	TRBD1	TRBJ1-6	once	ASGFSISPPGTGGYNSPLH
TRBV2	NA	TRBJ1-2	NA	ASRALTREWRGYT
TRBV6-5	TRBD1	TRBJ1-4	few	ASRRQGGGEKLF
TRBV4-2	TRBD1	TRBJ1-4	once	ASSQDAGGASEKLF
TRBV5-5	NA	TRBJ1-2	NA	ASSSGQFYGYT
TRBV2	NA	TRBJ1-1	NA	ASSVWTQEAF
TRBV7-9	TRBD1	TRBJ1-2	NA	ASSFGTDYGYT
TRBV10-3	TRBD2	TRBJ2-3	NA	AISDPLGLAGDSDTQY
TRBV19	NA	TRBJ1-2	NA	ASKRETNYGYT
TRBV23-1	TRBD2	TRBJ2-1	NA	ASSQPRTSGDTYNEQF
TRBV6-6	NA	TRBJ1-1	NA	ASSLEQNTEAF
TRBV19	NA	TRBJ2-7	NA	ASSMRSAGPSYEQY
TRBV25-1	NA	TRBJ1-1	NA	ASSDDSTGSEAF
TRBV2	NA	TRBJ2-2	NA	ASSAGESGELF
TRBV5-6	NA	TRBJ1-3	NA	ASSLEGGPSFSGNTIY
TRBV6-5	TRBD1	TRBJ2-7	few	ASSYQGAYEQY
TRBV7-8	NA	TRBJ1-1	NA	ASSLTEAEAGAF
TRBV29-1	NA	TRBJ1-1	once	SVEGQLNTEAF